The sequence of this T cell receptor (beta chain) was determined in a study of CXCR3-negative and CXCR3-positive naive CD8 T cells. Notes on the study in general: Hydrophobicity of TRB CDR3s was greater in CXCR3-positive naive cells than in CXCR3-negative naive cells.

A word on this clonotype: Its antigen is as yet unknown.

The method, 5' RACE with UMI labels, was used to prepare the TRB cDNA libraries. TCRdb re-called the 5' RACE reads; every CDR3 protein appears as one record, without DNA. The specimen's table records 100,000 to 150,000 distinct CDR3 sequences. The V gene's germline CDR1 is SGHRS and CDR2 YFSETQ. The CDR3 is 20 residues long. This sequence was found in a human donor in good health. Some clones in this sample may be carry-over from other donors' samples. Specimen: naive CXCR3+ CD8+ T cells from blood. Subset given: CD45RO-CCR7+CD27+CD95- naive CD8+ T cells expressing CXCR3 (TNR3+). V gene TRBV5-1 combines with J gene TRBJ2-3; absent DNA, TCRdb's TRBD2 call cannot be checked. The CDR3: CASSSFPLTSAYSDTDTQYF.